Listed below are T cell receptor beta chains from one sample, sequenced in a study of post-analysis software for immune sequencing data. Using its own MiXCR run on the PCR reads, TCRdb lists one record per CDR3 protein. The sample has hundreds of thousands of distinct CDR3 sequences, around 40% seen once. Input material: blood. Receptor source: a girl aged 10-17 years with multiple sclerosis. Both conserved end residues are trimmed from each CDR3.

>TRBV6-1
ASSLSSSAFFGSYGYT
>TRBV21-1
ASSMKRQGGRLFHEQF
>TRBV10-3
AISESGAYKQY
>TRBV9
ASSVDGQGADTQY
>TRBV4-3
ASSQEDLGQRYGYT
>TRBV3-1
ASGAALTEAF
>TRBV7-2
ASSPGGSGSTDTQY
>TRBV4-3
ASSQVGVGGIEQY
>TRBV27
ASSLSYSPDTQY
>TRBV20-1
SASLSTSGSQDEQF
>TRBV20-1
SAREGPDNEQF
>TRBV29-1
SVRQGNYGYT
>TRBV29-1
SVGSQRSDTEAF
>TRBV11-1
ASSARPRGDEQY
>TRBV4-1
ASSQPGQTKNYGYT
>TRBV5-1
ASSLGGSSGANVLT
>TRBV4-1
ASSQDYTVNSPLH
>TRBV7-2
ASSLSRKEKLF
>TRBV7-9
ASSQRDIQY
>TRBV9
ASSVGGTSGRGEQF
>TRBV3-1
ASSQWSGNQPQH
>TRBV6-2/TRBV6-3
ASSHDAHETQY
>TRBV2
ASSTGLPGDEQY
>TRBV6-1
ASSALTNYGYT
>TRBV12-3/TRBV12-4
ASSLADQETQY
>TRBV29-1
SVAGSGALYEQY
>TRBV12-3/TRBV12-4
ASNSAASCEQY
>TRBV15
ATSTRDNTYEQY
>TRBV20-1
SANLEAEKLF
>TRBV20-1
SARAWGTSFETQY
>TRBV5-1
ASGAGSGTVAYEQY
>TRBV5-1
ASSVNRAATDTQY
>TRBV7-7
ASSLAGDRAETQY